Listed below are T cell receptor beta chains from one sample, sequenced in a study of early T cells in non-severe SARS-CoV-2 infection. Each CDR3 protein is one row after TCRdb ran MiXCR on the 5' RACE reads. The profile covers about 77,000 distinct CDR3 sequences, with around 8.7% appearing a single time and 4.8% taken by the ten largest. The sequenced sample was whole blood. All receptors come from an adult who was a healthcare worker with PCR-confirmed SARS-CoV-2 infection or an uninfected control (not recorded which). Each CDR3 is given with its conserved first and last residue. D genes are given only for firm matches. Clone size is given for some rows only: seen once, a few or many times, or a class if the clone is expanded.

many TRBD2 TRBJ2-1 TRBV30 CAWNRGTSGSNEQFF TGTGCCTGGAACCGAGGGACTAGCGGGAGTAATGAGCAGTTCTTC
. TRBD2 TRBJ2-3 TRBV4-2 CASSASRNLGGLHTDTQYF TGTGCCAGCAGCGCGTCGAGGAACTTGGGGGGACTACACACAGATACGCAGTATTTT
many TRBD2 TRBJ2-1 TRBV14 CASSPAGKVYEQFF TGTGCCAGCAGCCCAGCGGGAAAGGTCTATGAGCAGTTCTTC
many TRBD2 TRBJ2-3 TRBV20-1 CSARQLAGSTDTQYF TGCAGTGCTAGACAACTAGCGGGGTCCACAGATACGCAGTATTTT
. . TRBJ2-1 TRBV9 CASSALDRHLNEQFF TGTGCCAGCAGCGCCTTGGACCGCCACCTGAATGAGCAGTTCTTC
many . TRBJ2-7 TRBV27 CASSSSPPGRVRHEQYF TGTGCCAGCAGTTCCTCCCCCCCGGGCAGGGTTAGACACGAGCAGTACTTC
many TRBD1 TRBJ1-2 TRBV27 CASSLTGDPFNYGYTF TGTGCCAGCAGTTTGACAGGGGACCCTTTTAACTATGGCTACACCTTC
few . TRBJ2-7 TRBV12-3/TRBV12-4 CASRDLTGAEQYF TGTGCCAGCAGGGACCTCACAGGCGCCGAGCAGTACTTC
many . TRBJ2-2 TRBV3-1 CASGRPNTGELFF TGTGCCAGCGGACGGCCGAACACCGGGGAGCTGTTTTTT
few . TRBJ2-3 TRBV7-3 CASSLRIEGTQYF TGTGCCAGCAGCTTAAGGATTGAGGGTACGCAGTATTTT
few . TRBJ2-3 TRBV7-2 CASSRIPGTGGTDTQYF TGTGCCAGCAGCCGAATCCCCGGGACCGGCGGCACAGATACGCAGTATTTT
. TRBD2 TRBJ2-1 TRBV4-1 CASSRLAGGRNEQFF TGCGCCAGCAGCCGCTTAGCGGGGGGGAGGAATGAGCAGTTCTTC
many TRBD1 TRBJ1-3 TRBV5-1 CASSATGQRSSGNTIYF TGCGCCAGCAGCGCGACGGGACAGCGTAGCTCTGGAAACACCATATATTTT
. . TRBJ1-6 TRBV12-3/TRBV12-4 CANLPRRVDNSPLHF TGTGCCAACCTCCCCCGGCGCGTCGATAATTCACCCCTCCACTTT
many . TRBJ2-7 TRBV15 CATSRDLGPRGF TGTGCCACCAGCAGAGATTTGGGGCCACGAGGGTTC
. TRBD2 TRBJ2-1 TRBV3-1 CASSQDPGGYNEQFF TGTGCCAGCAGCCAAGACCCGGGAGGATATAATGAGCAGTTCTTC
. TRBD1 TRBJ2-1 TRBV18 CASSPLGQGASEQFF TGTGCCAGCTCACCACTAGGACAGGGGGCCAGTGAGCAGTTCTTC
. . TRBJ2-1 TRBV9 CASSVGRGPYNEQFF TGTGCCAGCAGCGTAGGCCGGGGTCCCTACAATGAGCAGTTCTTC
many . TRBJ2-3 TRBV11-3 CASSLTGDTDTQYF TGTGCCAGCAGCTTAACCGGGGACACAGATACGCAGTATTTT
few . TRBJ2-1 TRBV7-9 CASSQKGNEQFF TGTGCCAGCAGCCAAAAGGGGAATGAGCAGTTCTTC
. . TRBJ2-2 TRBV28 CASTKPIRTEELFF TGTGCCAGCACCAAACCAATCAGGACCGAGGAGCTGTTTTTT
. . TRBJ2-3 TRBV12-2 CASRLELAGKSSGDSDTQYF TGTGCAAGTCGCTTAGAATTGGCAGGAAAAAGTAGCGGCGATTCAGATACGCAGTATTTT
few TRBD2 TRBJ2-1 TRBV7-8 CASSRSSVAGVVAVSYNEQFF TGTGCCAGCAGCCGGAGTTCGGTAGCGGGAGTAGTAGCGGTATCCTACAATGAGCAGTTCTTC
. . TRBJ2-1 TRBV7-9 CASSLRGTYSYNEQFF TGTGCCAGCAGCTTACGCGGGACTTACTCCTACAATGAGCAGTTCTTC
many . TRBJ2-3 TRBV12-3/TRBV12-4 CASSLGGGTDTQYF TGTGCCAGCAGTTTAGGGGGTGGCACAGATACGCAGTATTTT
. TRBD1 TRBJ2-5 TRBV12-3/TRBV12-4 CASREGQGRETQYF TGTGCCAGCAGAGAAGGACAGGGGAGGGAGACCCAGTACTTC
. TRBD2 TRBJ2-1 TRBV3-1 CASSPPGLVLREQFF TGTGCCAGCAGCCCACCGGGACTAGTTTTGCGTGAGCAGTTCTTC
many TRBD1 TRBJ1-4 TRBV10-3 CAISGSGTAGEKLFF TGTGCCATCAGTGGGTCCGGGACAGCGGGGGAAAAACTGTTTTTT
many TRBD2 TRBJ2-5 TRBV7-2 CASSLRLAGELGQETQYF TGTGCCAGCAGCTTACGGCTAGCGGGAGAGTTGGGCCAAGAGACCCAGTACTTC
few . TRBJ2-2 TRBV14 CASSQDRFGELFF TGTGCCAGCAGCCAAGATCGGTTCGGGGAGCTGTTTTTT
many TRBD1 TRBJ1-6 TRBV5-6 CASSRQGRTNSPLHF TGTGCCAGCAGCCGACAGGGACGGACGAATTCACCCCTCCACTTT
few . TRBJ2-5 TRBV28 CASSLDDGQETQYF TGTGCCAGCAGTTTAGACGACGGTCAAGAGACCCAGTACTTC
. TRBD1 TRBJ2-1 TRBV20-1 CSARDIGRGRRNEQFF TGCAGTGCCCGTGACATTGGAAGGGGGCGCCGAAATGAGCAGTTCTTC
medium-sized . TRBJ2-6 TRBV7-9 CASTLGGSGANVLTF TGTGCCAGCACCCTTGGGGGCTCTGGGGCCAACGTCCTGACTTTC
. TRBD2 TRBJ2-3 TRBV7-9 CASSFPSSGGTTDTQYF TGTGCCAGCAGCTTTCCTAGCTCGGGAGGAACCACAGATACGCAGTATTTT
many TRBD1 TRBJ2-4 TRBV11-2 CASSLEGDRAKNIQYF TGTGCCAGCAGCTTAGAAGGGGACAGGGCTAAAAACATTCAGTACTTC
many TRBD1 TRBJ1-1 TRBV10-3 CAIRGTGGNTEAFF TGTGCCATCAGAGGGACAGGGGGCAACACTGAAGCTTTCTTT
. TRBD2 TRBJ2-3 TRBV30 CAWSVLAGGAADTQYF TGTGCCTGGAGTGTCCTTGCGGGAGGAGCGGCAGATACGCAGTATTTT
few . TRBJ2-5 TRBV19 CASSMMETQYF TGTGCCAGTAGTATGATGGAGACCCAGTACTTC
. . TRBJ1-1 TRBV6-6 CASANFQGTEAFF TGTGCCAGCGCGAACTTTCAGGGCACTGAAGCTTTCTTT
many . TRBJ1-2 TRBV11-2 CASSSRGIYTF TGTGCCAGCAGCTCCAGGGGAATCTACACCTTC
many TRBD2 TRBJ2-5 TRBV6-1 CASSEARLAGVLGTQYF TGTGCCAGCAGTGAAGCTAGACTAGCGGGAGTCCTAGGGACCCAGTACTTC
many . TRBJ2-5 TRBV7-9 CASSLGVRQTQYF TGTGCCAGCAGCTTAGGGGTCAGGCAGACCCAGTACTTC
many TRBD1 TRBJ2-4 TRBV28 CASRASDRAGKNIQYF TGTGCCAGCAGAGCCTCGGACAGGGCGGGCAAAAACATTCAGTACTTC
many . TRBJ2-3 TRBV14 CASSPHRGTDTQYF TGTGCCAGCAGCCCCCATAGGGGCACAGATACGCAGTATTTT
. . TRBJ2-1 TRBV15 CATSRGGTYNEQFF TGTGCCACCAGCAGAGGCGGAACCTACAATGAGCAGTTCTTC
. . TRBJ2-7 TRBV15 CATSRVGSHEQYF TGTGCCACCAGCAGAGTCGGGAGTCACGAGCAGTACTTC
few . TRBJ2-2 TRBV28 CASIPSVGTPNTGELFF TGTGCCAGCATCCCAAGTGTGGGGACACCGAACACCGGGGAGCTGTTTTTT
few TRBD2 TRBJ2-7 TRBV20-1 CRLAGDASYEQYF TGCAGGTTAGCGGGAGACGCCTCCTACGAGCAGTACTTC
. . TRBJ1-2 TRBV6-5 CASSPNPTGGAYGYTF TGTGCCAGCAGTCCAAACCCCACTGGGGGGGCGTATGGCTACACCTTC